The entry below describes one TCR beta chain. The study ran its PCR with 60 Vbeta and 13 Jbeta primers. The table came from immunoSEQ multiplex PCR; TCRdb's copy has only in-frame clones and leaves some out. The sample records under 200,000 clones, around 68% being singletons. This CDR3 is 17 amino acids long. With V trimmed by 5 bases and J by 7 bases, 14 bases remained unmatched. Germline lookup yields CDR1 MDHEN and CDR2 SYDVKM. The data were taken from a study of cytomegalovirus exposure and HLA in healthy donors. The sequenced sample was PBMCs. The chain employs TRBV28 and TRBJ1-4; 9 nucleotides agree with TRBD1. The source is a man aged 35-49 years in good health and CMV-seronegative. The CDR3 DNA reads TGTGCCAGCAGTCCACATACCCAACAGGGGGCGGTTGAAAAACTGTTTTTT. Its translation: CASSPHTQQGAVEKLFF.